This T cell receptor (beta chain) originates from a study of cytomegalovirus exposure and HLA in healthy donors. Looking at the study overall: The 90 to 150 validation repertoires, a later analysis reported, used the same platform as the approximately 670 repertoires from the first cohort. Points from the study as a whole: CMV antigen specificity was confirmed in vitro for a few CMV-associated chains.

The V end lost 5 bases, the J end lost 7 bases, and 23 bases lay between the germline ends. This CDR3 has 15 residues. CDR1 is GTSNPN and CDR2 is SVGIG in the germline V gene (reference sequence). About this clone: What it binds is not known.

Sequenced by immunoSEQ multiplex PCR; TCRdb stores in-frame clones only, minus some. The table lists about 56,000 clones, 89% of them singletons, with around 15% in the top ten. The study drew the donors from its roughly 120-subject validation cohort, separate from the approximately 700-subject first cohort. The chain has TRBV30 and TRBJ1-2; D is perhaps TRBD1 (5 bases). This TCR derives from a young woman in good health and CMV-seronegative. Material for sequencing was PBMCs. The CDR3 DNA sequence: TGTGCCTGGGCCACTGACGGCAGGAGCGGGGCTGGCTACACCTTC. Its translation is CAWATDGRSGAGYTF. Full variable domain (rest looked up from reference TRBV30 and TRBJ1-2): SQTIHQWPATLVQPVGSPLSLECTVEGTSNPNLYWYRQAAGRGLQLLFYSVGIGQISSEVPQNLSASRPQDRQFILSSKKLLLSDSGFYLCAWATDGRSGAGYTFGSGTRLTVV.